The text below deals with one T cell receptor (beta chain). CDR1 is PRHDT and CDR2 is FYEKMQ in the germline V gene (reference sequence). The CDR3 has 15 amino acids. Losses at the gene ends were 2 bases for V and 0 bases for J; bases not matched to a gene: 1. This entry belongs to a study of blood T cell repertoires in COVID-19. Background on the study: The United States, Italy and Spain supplied acute and convalescent COVID-19 samples. The cDNA or gDNA used as material had been derived from T cells, B-cell-depleted T cells, or PBMCs.

The authors' processing: From reference gene primer amplification, estimates of nucleated cell counts were derived. Measured with immunoSEQ multiplex PCR; TCRdb has only the in-frame clones, and not every one. That table supplies the V and J calls and clone size; D and trimming were determined from the DNA. The sample yields more than 150,000 clones, 70% to 85% seen once. The sample was peripheral blood. The sequence was collected from a woman aged 50 to 60 with acute or convalescent COVID-19. The chain has TRBV13 and TRBJ2-4, with 7 bases matching TRBD1. The CDR3 protein is CASSLQGEAKNIQYF. CDR3 sequence (DNA): TGTGCCAGCAGCTTACAGGGGGAAGCCAAAAACATTCAGTACTTC.